The T cell receptor beta chain under discussion was sequenced for a study of cytomegalovirus exposure and HLA in healthy donors (TCRdb year 2017). Broadly, across the study: A later analysis indicated that the roughly 120 validation repertoires were generated on the platform also employed for the approximately 690 repertoires of the first cohort. The study was designed to test whether signatures of past pathogen exposure could be identified by cataloging public T cell receptors. A separate validation cohort of 100 to 150 different subjects was used in addition to the approximately 670-subject first cohort. To predict cytomegalovirus infection status, the study brought together high-throughput TCR immunosequencing, statistical association of individual TCRs with disease status, and machine learning.

From a lookup of the germline V gene (reference sequence), CDR1 and CDR2 are MNHEY and SMNVEV. Relative to germline, V is 3 bases shorter and J is 3 bases shorter, with 11 bases between their ends. The CDR3 spans 14 residues, from the cysteine through the phenylalanine. CDR3 DNA only is kept here, 42 bases in frame from base 1. Separate from the roughly 650-subject first cohort, the validation cohort of about 120 subjects was the group to which the donors belonged. Remarks on this clone: Its recognized antigen is unknown. No much larger clone exists at a distance of one base, and base qualities are not known.

Library preparation employed the immunoSEQ multiplex PCR assay. On the study's bioinformatics: A statistical classification framework was developed to diagnose cytomegalovirus status using the catalog of TCR beta chain sequences. What TCRdb holds here is the immuneACCESS table cut down to in-frame rearrangements. Part of the clones is not present; checked against another copy, under half of the missing clones reflect an unresolved V gene, and the others are unexplained. V and J calls and clone size follow that table, whereas D and trimming were derived from the DNA. The sample data list a few hundred thousand clones, and about nine tenths of these were observed just once. The ten largest clones capture under 0.9% of the sample. Overall study results and their limits: A later analysis found that TCRs clustered in the first cohort also tended to co-occur in the roughly 120 validation repertoires, with 94% of cluster scores above 0. Most TCR sequences were observed very rarely across donors, whereas some public TCRs were present in many individuals. In the study, approximately 160 TCR beta chains were listed as associated with cytomegalovirus. The classifier was reported to diagnose cytomegalovirus status with high specificity and sensitivity in both the original cohort and the validation cohort. The authors suggested that the approach could potentially be extended to other disease states and immunological phenotypes. A few of the identified cytomegalovirus-associated TCR beta chains were confirmed in vitro to be specific for cytomegalovirus antigens. All 120 or so repertoires were used to score co-occurrence in the validation cohort in a later analysis, because that analysis had no HLA typing for the cohort.

This receptor chain uses TRBV27 and TRBJ1-2, with the D segment identity uncertain. This receptor was identified in a woman aged 18-35 years in good health and CMV-seronegative. Sequencing input: PBMCs. The CDR3 loop reads CASSFFFGDYGYTF. The sequenced DNA: TGTGCCAGCAGTTTTTTCTTCGGTGACTATGGCTACACCTTC.